The sequence of this TCR beta chain was determined in a study of identical twins. J was trimmed by 2 bases and V by 5 bases; bases with no gene match: 3. The CDR3 totals 14 residues. The germline V gene has CDR1 SGHTA and CDR2 FQGTGA. Template switching added a universal primer site, and cDNA bore unique molecular identifiers. TCRdb re-analysed the 5' RACE reads in MiXCR, keeping a single row per CDR3 protein. The table includes over 500,000 distinct CDR3 sequences, under 25% detected once. These sequences were also reported in another study, on T cells expressing NK-cell markers. As that study records: Seven of the eight sequenced donors were HCMV-seropositive; one was seronegative.

J is TRBJ2-3 and V is TRBV7-3, with 8 bases lining up with TRBD2. The sequenced sample consisted of CD4+ T cells sorted from blood. The source is a woman between 18 and 29 years old in good health. The CDR3 here is CASSAGGYTDTQYF. CDR3 coding DNA: TGTGCCAGCAGCGCGGGGGGCTACACAGATACGCAGTATTTT.